Below are 14 T cell receptor beta chains sequenced from a single sample in a study of blood T cell repertoires in COVID-19. The assay was immunoSEQ multiplex PCR, and TCRdb's table has in-frame clones only and misses some. The sample includes 150,000 or so clones, 78% seen only once; the top ten take under 2%. The sample comprised peripheral blood. The receptor set was obtained from a man older than 75 with acute or convalescent COVID-19.

V is TRBV6-4 and J is TRBJ2-7, with 12 nucleotides matching TRBD1. Unmatched junction bases numbered 12, after V lost 10 bases and J lost 5 bases. The CDR3 contains 15 residues. In germline, CDR1 is MRHNA, CDR2 SNTAGT. The CDR3 region has the DNA TGTGCCACCTCACCCCCGGGACAGGGGGCGAACGAGCAGTACGTC. It specifies CATSPPGQGANEQYV.

The chain employs TRBV19 and TRBJ2-3; D is ambiguous. The CDR3 extends over 15 amino acids. Looked up from germline, CDR1 is LNHDA and CDR2 is SQIVND (reference sequence). Trimming left V 2 bases short and J 2 bases short, with 11 bases between. The CDR3 DNA reads TGTGCCAGTAGTATAACGAGCGCCCTCACAGATACGCAGTATTTT. Its translation is CASSITSALTDTQYF.

The chain recombines TRBV25-1 with TRBJ1-4; D may be TRBD1 (5 bases). The CDR3 is 15 amino acids. Trimming left V 5 bases short and J 8 bases short, with 18 bases between. The germline gives CDR1 MGHDK, CDR2 SYGVNS. The CDR3: CASSRDRGRGEKLFF. The CDR3 region has the DNA TGTGCCAGCAGTCGAGACAGAGGGCGGGGGGAAAAACTGTTTTTT. Complete variable domain (other parts from reference TRBV25-1 and TRBJ1-4): EADIYQTPRYLVIGTGKKITLECSQTMGHDKMYWYQQDPGMELHLIHYSYGVNSTEKGDLSSESTVSRIRTEHFPLTLESARPSHTSQYLCASSRDRGRGEKLFFGSGTQLSVL.

The chain recombines TRBV4-1 with TRBJ1-4; D not resolved. Germline lookup yields CDR1 MGHRA and CDR2 YSYEKL. The V gene lost 2 bases and the J gene lost 1 base, with 8 bases spanning the gap. The CDR3 runs 15 residues. The chain's CDR3 is CASSQMRGTNEKLFF. The CDR3 nucleotides are TGCGCCAGCAGCCAAATGCGGGGAACTAATGAAAAACTGTTTTTT.

This clone was counted between two and nine times. The chain links TRBV19 to TRBJ1-6; 7 bases are a match to TRBD1. The germline CDR1 and CDR2 sequences are LNHDA and SQIVND (reference sequence). The CDR3 has 19 residues. With V trimmed by 5 bases and J by 10 bases, 23 bases remained unmatched. This chain's CDR3 is CASSSKPPGGTAGLSPLHF. CDR3 nucleotide sequence: TGTGCCAGTAGTTCAAAGCCTCCAGGGGGAACGGCAGGACTGTCACCCCTCCACTTT.

V gene TRBV7-8 combines with J gene TRBJ1-4; 9 bases match TRBD1. Trimming took 5 bases from V and 4 from J; bases not matched to a gene: 5. The CDR3 has 15 amino acids. The germline gives CDR1 SGHVS, CDR2 FQNEAQ. The CDR3 loop is CASSPGQGNNEKLFF. The CDR3 DNA is TGTGCCAGCAGCCCCGGACAGGGGAATAATGAAAAACTGTTTTTT.

This chain joins TRBV12-3 or TRBV12-4 and TRBJ2-7; TRBD1 might be the D (5 bases). The V and J ends lost 4 bases and 3 bases respectively, with 7 bases between them. The CDR3 length is 12 residues. Written as DNA, the CDR3 is TGTGCCAGCAGTTCAGGGATCTACGAGCAGTACTTC. This translates into CASSSGIYEQYF.

The V gene is TRBV5-1, the J gene TRBJ1-1; D gene ambiguous. Germline V gives CDR1 SGHRS, CDR2 YFSETQ. This CDR3 has 15 residues. V was cut by 1 base and J by 4 bases, with 14 bases left in between. The CDR3 loop is CASSLFNIRGTEAFF. The CDR3 coding sequence is TGCGCCAGCAGCTTGTTTAACATCAGAGGCACTGAAGCTTTCTTT.

The chain's CDR3 is CASSLGAGFSYEQYV. The CDR3 DNA reads as TGCGCCAGCAGCTTGGGTGCAGGGTTCAGCTACGAGCAGTACGTC. This rearrangement joins TRBV5-1 to TRBJ2-7; a weak D match, TRBD1 (5 bases). Trimming took 0 bases from V and 3 from J, leaving 13 bases between them. The CDR3 consists of 15 residues. The germline CDR1 and CDR2 sequences are SGHRS and YFSETQ.

The chain carries TRBV18 and TRBJ1-6; D not certain. The CDR3 is 14 amino acids. Trimming removed 5 bases from V and 2 bases from J, with 7 bases in between. Germline V CDR1 and CDR2: KGHSH, LQKENI. The CDR3 nucleotides read TGTGCCAGCTCAGGGGAGGCCTATAATTCACCCCTCCACTTT. Protein: CASSGEAYNSPLHF.

The CDR3 loop reads CASSLESWAGGAVNTGELFF. CDR3 nucleotide sequence: TGTGCCAGCAGTTTAGAGTCTTGGGCAGGGGGCGCCGTAAACACCGGGGAGCTGTTTTTT. The chain couples TRBV27 to TRBJ2-2, with 8 bases aligning to TRBD1. The junction had 16 bases not matched to a gene; V was cut back by 2 bases and J by 2 bases. Germline V gene sequence: CDR1 MNHEY, CDR2 SMNVEV (reference sequence). This CDR3 contains 20 residues.

The chain employs TRBV19 and TRBJ2-5, with a possible D match to TRBD2 (6 bases). Germline assignment: CDR1 LNHDA and CDR2 SQIVND (reference sequence). The CDR3 contains 13 residues. V shed 1 base and J shed 5 bases, with 8 bases lying between them. The CDR3 bases are TGTGCCAGTAGTATAGGTCGGGGGGAGACCCAGTACTTC. This gives the protein CASSIGRGETQYF.

The chain employs TRBV18 and TRBJ2-2; TRBD1 agrees at 10 bases. Germline-derived CDR1 and CDR2 are KGHSH and LQKENI. CDR3 length: 16 residues. V lost 2 bases to trimming and J lost 4 bases; unmatched junction nucleotides: 4. CDR3 residues: CASSPWTGGLTGELFF. The CDR3 DNA reads as TGTGCCAGCTCACCATGGACAGGGGGGCTCACCGGGGAGCTGTTTTTT.

The V gene is TRBV5-1, the J gene TRBJ1-2; TRBD1 matches at 7 bases. The CDR3 is made up of 14 amino acids. Germline CDR1 SGHRS, CDR2 YFSETQ. The trim removed 1 base at V and 6 bases at J, leaving 6 bases unmatched. This CDR3 is CASSLFGTDHGYTF. CDR3 nucleotides: TGCGCCAGCAGCTTGTTCGGGACAGACCATGGCTACACCTTC.